This T cell receptor beta chain stems from a study of CD8+CD57+ T cells in acquired aplastic anemia. Study-wide context: Mean DNA quantity obtained from sorted CD4+ and CD8+ cells was 2.5 to 4 ug.

The template for TCR beta VDJ and CDR3 sequence profiling was genomic DNA. TCRdb called the reads again in MiXCR, with one record for every CDR3 protein. Among approximately 100,000 distinct CDR3 sequences listed, roughly two thirds were seen once. Study results and limitations: Fewer than 35 CD8+ CDR3 sequences occurred in both the patients and the controls. Simpson's diversity of CD8+ cells was not significantly different in patients compared with controls.

About this clonotype itself: The antigen is unknown.

Patients chosen for sequencing had shown CD8+CD57+ cell expansion by flow cytometry. The study sampled blood from patients who had received no therapy. The CDR3 runs to 14 residues. The ends were cut back, 2 bases at V and 6 bases at J, with 14 bases in the middle. Germline V gives CDR1 SGHTA, CDR2 FQGTGA. This TCR derives from a human donor with aplastic anemia. The sequenced sample consisted of sorted CD4+, CD8+, or CD8+CD57+ T cells (not recorded which) from PBMCs. The gene calls are TRBV7-3 and TRBJ2-7; D may be TRBD1 (6 bases). Written as DNA, the CDR3 is TGTGCCAGCAGCTTACGGCCAGGGGACGGCGAGCAGTACTTC. This gives the protein CASSLRPGDGEQYF.